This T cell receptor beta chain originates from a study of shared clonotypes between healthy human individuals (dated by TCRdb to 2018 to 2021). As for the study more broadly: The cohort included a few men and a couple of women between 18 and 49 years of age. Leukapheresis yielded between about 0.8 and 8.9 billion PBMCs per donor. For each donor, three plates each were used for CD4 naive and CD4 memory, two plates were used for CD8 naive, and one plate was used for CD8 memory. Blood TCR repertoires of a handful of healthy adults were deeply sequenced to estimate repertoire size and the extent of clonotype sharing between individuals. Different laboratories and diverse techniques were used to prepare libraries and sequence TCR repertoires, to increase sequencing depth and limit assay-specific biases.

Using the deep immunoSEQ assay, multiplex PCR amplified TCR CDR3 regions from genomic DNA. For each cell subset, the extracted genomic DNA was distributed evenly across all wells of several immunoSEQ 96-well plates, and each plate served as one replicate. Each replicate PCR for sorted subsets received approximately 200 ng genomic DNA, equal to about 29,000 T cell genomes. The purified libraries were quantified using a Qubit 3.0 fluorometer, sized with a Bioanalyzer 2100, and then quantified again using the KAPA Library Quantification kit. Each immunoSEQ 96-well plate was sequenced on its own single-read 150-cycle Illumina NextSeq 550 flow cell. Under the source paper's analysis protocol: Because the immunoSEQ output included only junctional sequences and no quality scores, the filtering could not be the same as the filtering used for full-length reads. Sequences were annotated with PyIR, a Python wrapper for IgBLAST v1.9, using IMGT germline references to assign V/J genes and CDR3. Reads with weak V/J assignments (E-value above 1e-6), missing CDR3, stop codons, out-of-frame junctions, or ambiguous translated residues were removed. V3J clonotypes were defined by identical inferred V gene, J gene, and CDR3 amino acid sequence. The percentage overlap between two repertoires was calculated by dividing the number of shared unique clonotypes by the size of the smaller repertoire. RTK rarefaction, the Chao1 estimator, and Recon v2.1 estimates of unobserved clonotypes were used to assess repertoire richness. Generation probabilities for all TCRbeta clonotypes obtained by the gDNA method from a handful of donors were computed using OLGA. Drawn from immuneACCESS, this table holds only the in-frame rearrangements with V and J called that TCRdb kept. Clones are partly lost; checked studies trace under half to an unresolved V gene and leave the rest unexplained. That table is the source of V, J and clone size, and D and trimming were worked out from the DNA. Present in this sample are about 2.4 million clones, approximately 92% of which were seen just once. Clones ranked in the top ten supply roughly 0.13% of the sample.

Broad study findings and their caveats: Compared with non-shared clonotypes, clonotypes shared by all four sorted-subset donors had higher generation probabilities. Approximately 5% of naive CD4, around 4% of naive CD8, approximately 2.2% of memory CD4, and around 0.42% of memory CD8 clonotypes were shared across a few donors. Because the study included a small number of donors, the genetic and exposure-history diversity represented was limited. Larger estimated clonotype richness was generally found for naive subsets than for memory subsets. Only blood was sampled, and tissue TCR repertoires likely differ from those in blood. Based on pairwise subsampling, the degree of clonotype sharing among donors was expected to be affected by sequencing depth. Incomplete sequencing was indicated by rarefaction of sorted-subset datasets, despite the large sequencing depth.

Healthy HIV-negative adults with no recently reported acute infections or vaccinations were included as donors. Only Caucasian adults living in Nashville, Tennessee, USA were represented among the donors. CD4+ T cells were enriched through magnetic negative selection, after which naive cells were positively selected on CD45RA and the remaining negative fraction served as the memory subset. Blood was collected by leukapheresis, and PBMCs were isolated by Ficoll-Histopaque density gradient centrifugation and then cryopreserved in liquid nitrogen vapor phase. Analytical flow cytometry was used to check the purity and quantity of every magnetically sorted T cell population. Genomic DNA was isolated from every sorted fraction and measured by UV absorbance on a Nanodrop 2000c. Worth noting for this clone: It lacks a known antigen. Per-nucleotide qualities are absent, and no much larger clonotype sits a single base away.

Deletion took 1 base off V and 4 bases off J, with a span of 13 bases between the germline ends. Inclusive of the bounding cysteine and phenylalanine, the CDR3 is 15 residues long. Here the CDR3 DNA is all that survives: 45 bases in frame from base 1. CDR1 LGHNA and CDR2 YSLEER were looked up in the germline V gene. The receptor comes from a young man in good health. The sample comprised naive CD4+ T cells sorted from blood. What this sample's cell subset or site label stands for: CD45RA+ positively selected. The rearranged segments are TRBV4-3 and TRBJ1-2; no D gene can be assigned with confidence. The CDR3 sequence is CASSQGWELFYGYTF. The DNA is TGCGCCAGCAGCCAAGGCTGGGAGCTGTTCTATGGCTACACCTTC.